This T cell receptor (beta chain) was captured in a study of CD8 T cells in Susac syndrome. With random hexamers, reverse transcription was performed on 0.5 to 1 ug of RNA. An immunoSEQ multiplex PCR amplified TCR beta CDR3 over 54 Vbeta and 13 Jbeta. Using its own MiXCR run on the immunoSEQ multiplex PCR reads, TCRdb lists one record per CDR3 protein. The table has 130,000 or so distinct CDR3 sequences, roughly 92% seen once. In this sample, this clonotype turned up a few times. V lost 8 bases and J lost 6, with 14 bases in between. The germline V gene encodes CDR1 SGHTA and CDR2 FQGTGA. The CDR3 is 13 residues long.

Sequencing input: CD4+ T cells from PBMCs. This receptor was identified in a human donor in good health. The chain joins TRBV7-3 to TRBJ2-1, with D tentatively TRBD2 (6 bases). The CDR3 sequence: CASGGPESNEQFF. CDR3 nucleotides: TGTGCCAGCGGAGGGCCGGAAAGCAATGAGCAGTTCTTC.